A single sample is the source of the 10 T cell receptor beta chains below, sequenced in a study of T cell clonality in common variable immunodeficiency. Here immunoSEQ multiplex PCR was the method, and the copy in TCRdb shows in-frame clones only, minus some. The data show 40,000 or so clones, with none appearing a single time. Their target antigens are unknown. Study-level findings and limits: Fewer deletions and N-nucleotide insertions were reportedly seen in common variable immunodeficiency TCR beta sequences.

The sequenced sample was peripheral blood mononuclear cells. The source is a human donor with common variable immunodeficiency.

This clone came up a few times. The read stops 3 residues short of the end of the CDR3; the missing end is completed from the germline J gene. The rearrangement joins TRBV7-9 to TRBJ1-2; the D gene is possibly TRBD1 (6 bases). Looked up from germline, CDR1 is SEHNR and CDR2 is FQNEAQ (reference sequence). Trimming removed 3 bases at V and 3 bases at J, with 14 bases between. There are 15 residues in the CDR3. The CDR3 protein is CASSLGEGGDYGYTF. The part of the CDR3 DNA that was read is TGTGCCAGCAGCTTGGGCGAGGGGGGGGACTATGGC.

This clone was seen a few times. The CDR3 is cut off 3 residues early in the read; its end comes from the germline J gene. This chain joins TRBV13 and TRBJ2-7, with 7 positions matching TRBD1. The V gene end was trimmed by 5 bases and the J gene end by 2 bases; junction bases not matched to a gene: 9. This CDR3 contains 15 residues. Germline V gene lookup returns CDR1 PRHDT and CDR2 FYEKMQ (reference sequence). CDR3 residues: CASSGRDSWPYEQYF. Partial CDR3 DNA: TGTGCCAGCAGCGGCCGGGACAGCTGGCCCTACGAG.

Comments on this clone: From the germline J gene comes the end of the CDR3, since the read stops 3 residues before it. The chain carries TRBV6-2 or TRBV6-3 and TRBJ1-1; D gene unclear. CDR1 and CDR2 (germline): MNHEY, SVGEGT. Deletions cut 2 bases from V and 4 bases from J, with 8 bases between. The CDR3 runs to 13 residues. The CDR3 protein is CASSYRVGTEAFF. The CDR3 DNA, read in part, is TGTGCCAGCAGTTACAGGGTAGGCACTGAA.

As concerns this clone: The read ends 3 residues before the CDR3 terminus; that terminus is restored from the germline J gene. The chain is built from TRBV20-1 and TRBJ2-5, with 8 nucleotides matching TRBD2. There are 14 residues in the CDR3. V was clipped by 6 bases and J by 4 bases; unmatched bases: 10. The germline gives CDR1 DFQATT, CDR2 SNEGSKA (reference sequence). The sequenced CDR3 bases are TGCAGTGCAGGAGCGGGAGTCATGAGAGAGACC. It encodes CSAGAGVMRET. The whole CDR3 is CSAGAGVMRETQYF.

This clone turned up a few times. Read data end 3 residues before the CDR3 end; the end is taken from the germline J gene. The gene calls are TRBV4-2 and TRBJ2-7, with D possibly TRBD2 on 5 matching bases. The CDR3 sequence is 15 residues long. Germline values: CDR1 LGHNA, CDR2 YNFKEQ. The V end was cut by 0 bases, the J end by 2 bases, with 11 bases between. The CDR3 bases that were read are TGTGCCAGCAGCCAAGATAGCGCCCTCACCTACGAG. Its translation is CASSQDSALTYE. Given in full, the CDR3 is CASSQDSALTYEQYF.

In its sample, this clone was seen many times. Read sequence stops 3 residues before the CDR3 end, and the germline J gene provides the missing end. The V call is TRBV5-1, the J call TRBJ2-5, with 9 bases aligning to TRBD1. Germline CDR1 and CDR2: SGHRS and YFSETQ. The CDR3 consists of 13 residues. J was trimmed by 4 bases and V by 3 bases; bases with no gene match: 1. CDR3 amino acids: CASSSTGGETQYF. The CDR3 bases that were read are TGCGCCAGCAGCTCGACAGGGGGAGAGACC.

This clone was detected ten times or more. Coverage ceases 3 residues before the CDR3 finishes, and the germline J gene fills in the end. The rearrangement joins TRBV18 to TRBJ1-3, with D hard to call. CDR3 size: 16 residues. Germline CDR1 KGHSH, CDR2 LQKENI. The germline V and J ends were trimmed by 1 base and 0 bases, with 10 bases remaining between them. The sequenced part of the CDR3 DNA is TGTGCCAGCTCACCACTGCCAGTCCGCTCTGGAAACACC. Residues: CASSPLPVRSGNT. The whole CDR3 protein reads CASSPLPVRSGNTIYF.

This clone has a count of ten or more. The sequenced fragment ends 3 residues before the CDR3 boundary, so the rest is inferred from the germline J gene. This rearrangement joins TRBV18 to TRBJ1-2; weak D call: TRBD1 (6 bases). This CDR3 comprises 15 residues. Germline V lookup: CDR1 KGHSH, CDR2 LQKENI. Here the CDR3 reads CASSPSVSGAQGYTF. The CDR3 bases that were read are TGTGCCAGCTCACCGTCGGTTTCAGGGGCGCAGGGC.

On this clone: The read falls 3 residues short of the CDR3 end, and the missing part is taken from the germline J gene. The V and J genes are TRBV19 and TRBJ1-2; D may be TRBD1 (6 bases). CDR3 length: 17 residues. V was trimmed by 0 bases and J by 5 bases, leaving 19 bases between them. Germline V CDR1 and CDR2: LNHDA, SQIVND (reference sequence). The CDR3 reads CASSIDLQTGKAYGYTF. Partial CDR3 DNA: TGTGCCAGTAGTATAGATCTTCAAACAGGGAAGGCTTATGGC. Looking up the rest from reference TRBV19 and TRBJ1-2 gives the full variable domain: DGGITQSPKYLFRKEGQNVTLSCEQNLNHDAMYWYRQDPGQGLRLIYYSQIVNDFQKGDIAEGYSVSREKKESFPLTVTSAQKNPTAFYLCASSIDLQTGKAYGYTFGSGTRLTVV.

With regard to this clone: Read coverage stops 3 residues before the CDR3 terminus; the germline J gene supplies the remainder. This chain connects TRBV7-3 to TRBJ2-7, with D possibly being TRBD2 (5 bases). Germline V lookup: CDR1 SGHTA, CDR2 FQGTGA. The V gene lost 1 base and the J gene lost 3 bases, with 7 bases spanning the gap. The CDR3 extends over 13 amino acids. This chain's CDR3 is CASSLNEGYEQYF. CDR3 bases read: TGTGCCAGCAGCTTAAATGAGGGCTACGAG.